Below, 17 T cell receptor beta chains from the same sample are listed, as sequenced in a study of OX40 agonist ivuxolimab in advanced cancers. The method was immunoSEQ multiplex PCR; TCRdb's version includes in-frame clones alone and lacks a portion of them. The sample consists of around 60,000 clones, over 70% of them appearing once. The material sequenced was CD4+ or CD8+ T cells sorted from blood, taken in a trial of the OX40 agonist ivuxolimab. The receptors stem from an adult with an advanced solid tumor such as melanoma, head and neck, liver or kidney cancer.

The chain links TRBV2 to TRBJ2-1; possible D gene TRBD1, 6 bases. Germline CDR1 reads SNHLY; CDR2 reads FYNNEI. The V and J ends lost 6 bases and 5 bases respectively, with 20 bases between them. This CDR3 is built from 16 residues. The CDR3 nucleotides are TGTGCCAGCAGGGGGTGGGGGCCCGATATGCACAATGAGCAGTTCTTC. Protein sequence: CASRGWGPDMHNEQFF.

This clone appeared once. The J gene is TRBJ1-5, the V gene TRBV10-3, with D possibly matching TRBD1 (5 bases). The CDR3 runs to 13 residues. Trimming removed 10 bases from V and 2 bases from J, with 12 bases in between. CDR1 is ENHRY and CDR2 is SYGVKD in the germline V gene. The CDR3 DNA is TGTGCCACAAACGGGGGTGGCAATCAGCCCCAGCATTTT. Protein sequence: CATNGGGNQPQHF.

This clone was counted a few times. The rearrangement uses TRBV29-1 and TRBJ2-5, with D perhaps TRBD1 or TRBD2 (6 bases each). The V gene lost 7 bases and the J gene lost 1 base, with 16 bases spanning the gap. Per the germline V gene, CDR1 is SQVTM and CDR2 is ANQGSEA. The CDR3 runs 14 residues. CDR3 sequence reads: CSANKGGGQETQYF. Written as DNA, the CDR3 is TGCAGCGCTAACAAAGGGGGAGGCCAAGAGACCCAGTACTTC.

The chain links TRBV28 to TRBJ2-7; the match to TRBD1 covers 8 bases. The ends lost 7 bases at V and 3 bases at J; junction bases unmatched: 11. CDR3 length: 15 amino acids. Germline V lookup: CDR1 MDHEN, CDR2 SYDVKM. The CDR3 spells CASNRQGSKNYEQYF. The CDR3 bases are TGTGCCAGCAATCGACAGGGGTCGAAGAACTACGAGCAGTACTTC.

V is TRBV4-3 and J is TRBJ2-5; 7 bases agree with TRBD1. Germline V lookup: CDR1 LGHNA, CDR2 YSLEER. Unmatched junction bases numbered 9, after V lost 3 bases and J lost 5 bases. The CDR3 is 15 amino acids. The CDR3, as DNA: TGCGCCAGCAGCCAGAATAGGGGGCAAGGGGAGACCCAGTACTTC. Protein: CASSQNRGQGETQYF.

CDR3 bases: TGTGCCAGCAGTGAAGCCGGGGTCCCCCGGCTGTTCTTC. Encoded protein: CASSEAGVPRLFF. This chain uses TRBV2 with TRBJ2-1, with D maybe TRBD2 (5 bases). CDR3 length: 13 amino acids. From germline, CDR1 is SNHLY and CDR2 FYNNEI. Deletions cut 0 bases from V and 15 bases from J, with 15 bases between.

The chain employs TRBV11-2 and TRBJ2-5, with D perhaps given as TRBD1 or TRBD2 (5 bases each). Trimming took 4 bases from V and 4 from J, leaving 19 bases between them. The CDR3 has 16 amino acids. Germline V lookup: CDR1 SGHAT, CDR2 FQNNGV. The CDR3 protein is CASSSASPGTGETQYF. The CDR3 bases are TGTGCCAGCAGCTCAGCTTCACCGGGGACGGGAGAGACCCAGTACTTC.

V is TRBV30 and J is TRBJ2-3, with TRBD2 matching 10 bases. This CDR3 has 13 residues. CDR1 is GTSNPN, CDR2 SVGIG, per germline (reference sequence). Unmatched junction bases numbered 7, after V lost 7 bases and J lost 6 bases. The CDR3 coding sequence is TGTGCCTCACTAGCGGGACCCGCGGATACGCAGTATTTT. This sequence encodes CASLAGPADTQYF.

The J gene is TRBJ2-5, the V gene TRBV5-4, with 7 nucleotides matching TRBD2. Germline V gene lookup returns CDR1 SGHNT and CDR2 YYREEE (reference sequence). V gave up 2 bases and J gave up 2 bases; unmatched junction bases: 6. CDR3 size: 15 residues. CDR3: CASSFPAGNQETQYF. The CDR3 region has the DNA TGTGCCAGCAGCTTCCCAGCGGGAAATCAAGAGACCCAGTACTTC. Full variable domain (rest looked up from reference TRBV5-4 and TRBJ2-5): ETGVTQSPTHLIKTRGQQVTLRCSSQSGHNTVSWYQQALGQGPQFIFQYYREEENGRGNFPPRFSGLQFPNYSSELNVNALELDDSALYLCASSFPAGNQETQYFGPGTRLLVL.

This chain connects TRBV7-9 to TRBJ2-1, with a weak D call TRBD1 (6 bases). The ends were cut back, 5 bases at V and 0 bases at J, with 11 bases in the middle. The CDR3 has 15 amino acids. The germline CDR1 and CDR2 sequences are SEHNR and FQNEAQ (reference sequence). The CDR3, as DNA: TGTGCCAGCAGCCGTACAGGGAGCTCCTACAATGAGCAGTTCTTC. Residues: CASSRTGSSYNEQFF.

V is TRBV18 and J is TRBJ2-2; D not resolved. The CDR3 has 15 residues. Germline CDR1 and CDR2: KGHSH and LQKENI. V was cut by 3 bases and J by 0 bases, with 8 bases left in between. The CDR3 DNA reads as TGTGCCAGCTCACCGCTGCAGGCGAACACCGGGGAGCTGTTTTTT. Translated, it gives CASSPLQANTGELFF.

This clone appeared a few times. DNA of the CDR3: TGTGCCAGCAGTGAATCTTATGGCTACACCTTC. It yields the protein CASSESYGYTF. This chain links TRBV6-1 with TRBJ1-2, with D uncertain. Germline V gene lookup returns CDR1 MNHNS and CDR2 SASEGT. Deletions cut 2 bases from V and 5 bases from J, with 3 bases between. The CDR3 totals 11 residues.

The rearrangement joins TRBV7-9 to TRBJ2-1; D is uncertain. From germline, CDR1 is SEHNR and CDR2 FQNEAQ (reference sequence). The V and J ends lost 6 bases and 3 bases respectively, with 15 bases between them. The CDR3 has 15 amino acids. As DNA, the CDR3 is TGTGCCAGCAGTGTGTCCGTGAAGGGCTACAATGAGCAGTTCTTC. Encoded protein: CASSVSVKGYNEQFF.

The genes are TRBV27 and TRBJ1-4; 8 nucleotides align to TRBD1. This CDR3 comprises 15 residues. Germline CDR1 and CDR2: MNHEY and SMNVEV (reference sequence). V was pared by 5 bases and J by 8 bases, with 10 bases of the junction left unmatched. Here the CDR3 DNA reads TGTGCCAGCAGTACCCTCGGACAGGGTAAAGAAAAACTGTTTTTT. It specifies CASSTLGQGKEKLFF. The whole variable domain, filled in from reference TRBV27 and TRBJ1-4, reads EAQVTQNPRYLITVTGKKLTVTCSQNMNHEYMSWYRQDPGLGLRQIYYSMNVEVTDKGDVPEGYKVSRKEKRNFPLILESPSPNQTSLYFCASSTLGQGKEKLFFGSGTQLSVL.

The chain carries TRBV5-4 and TRBJ2-1, with a possible D match to TRBD1 (6 bases). The CDR3 loop spans 13 amino acids. Trimming left V 6 bases short and J 4 bases short, with 11 bases between. The germline gives CDR1 SGHNT, CDR2 YYREEE (reference sequence). The CDR3 coding sequence is TGTGCCAGCACCAAAGACAGGTACAATGAGCAGTTCTTC. Translating gives CASTKDRYNEQFF.

This chain uses TRBV19 with TRBJ1-2; D unclear. The CDR3 is 11 residues long. Germline CDR1 and CDR2: LNHDA and SQIVND (reference sequence). V lost 10 bases and J lost 9, with 15 bases in between. The CDR3 sequence: CATVKAWRYTF. Here the CDR3 DNA reads TGTGCCACAGTAAAGGCATGGCGCTACACCTTC.

The gene calls are TRBV5-6 and TRBJ2-7, with TRBD1 matching 9 bases. V was clipped by 3 bases and J by 6 bases; unmatched bases: 1. Germline CDR1 and CDR2: SGHDT and YYEEEE. CDR3 length: 12 amino acids. CDR3 loop: CASSWDRAEQYF. DNA for the CDR3: TGTGCCAGCAGCTGGGACAGGGCCGAGCAGTACTTC.